This entry is about one T cell receptor beta chain. The antigen is undetermined. CDR1 DFQATT and CDR2 SNEGSKA come from the germline V gene (reference sequence). CDR3 length: 15 amino acids. These data come from a study of T cells expressing NK-cell markers. About the study: The eight sequenced donors comprised seven who were HCMV-seropositive and one who was seronegative.

Study observations and caveats: It was still unclear whether expanded NKG2C+ T cell clones were HCMV specific. Several donors showed dominant NKG2C+ clonotypes comprising roughly 1.0-7.0% of their CD8+ T cells.

UMI-tagged 5'RACE template switching yielded the TCR beta cDNA. TCRdb re-called the 5' RACE reads, yielding one record per CDR3 amino acid sequence without DNA. The table lists under 600,000 distinct CDR3 sequences. This receptor was obtained from a woman in her fifties or sixties in good health. The chain is built from TRBV20-1 and TRBJ1-2; TCRdb's assignment of TRBD1 cannot be checked, as there is no DNA. The sample was blood T cells: a sorted CD56 or NKG2C T cell subset, CD4+ or CD8+ T cells, or bulk PBMC T cells (not recorded which). The CDR3 spells CSARDRTGGYYGYTF.